This T cell receptor beta chain was retrieved from a study of blood T cell repertoires in COVID-19. Study-level background: Material from acute and convalescent COVID-19 was sourced from the United States, Italy and Spain.

The table came from immunoSEQ multiplex PCR; TCRdb's copy has only in-frame clones and leaves some out. The table has fewer than 25,000 clones, over 85% seen once. Trimming at V came to 3 bases and at J to 3 bases, leaving 2 bases not matched to a gene. This CDR3 region has 14 residues. Looked up from germline, CDR1 is LGHNA and CDR2 is YNFKEQ. The TCR was taken from a woman of 80 years or more with active COVID-19. Sequencing used peripheral blood. The rearrangement joins TRBV4-2 to TRBJ2-5; 9 bases match TRBD2. For the CDR3, the DNA is TGTGCCAGCAGCCATGCGGGGGGGAAAGAGACCCAGTACTTC. Amino acid sequence: CASSHAGGKETQYF.